This T cell receptor beta chain was identified during a study of control samples from healthy donors and cancer patients. Profiled with immunoSEQ multiplex PCR; TCRdb holds only in-frame clones, not every one. Counted here are 90,000 to 140,000 clones, 80% to 90% occurring once; the ten biggest clones make up over 10%. The CDR3 has 15 amino acids. Deletions cut 2 bases from V and 3 bases from J, with 13 bases between. CDR1 and CDR2 from the germline V gene are PRHDT and FYEKMQ (reference sequence). V usage is TRBV13 and J usage is TRBJ1-2; no reliable D call. This TCR was recovered from a woman in her 50s in good health. Sequenced: blood. CDR3 protein: CASSLTEGGDYGYTF. The CDR3 DNA follows: TGTGCCAGCAGCTTAACGGAAGGCGGTGACTATGGCTACACCTTC.